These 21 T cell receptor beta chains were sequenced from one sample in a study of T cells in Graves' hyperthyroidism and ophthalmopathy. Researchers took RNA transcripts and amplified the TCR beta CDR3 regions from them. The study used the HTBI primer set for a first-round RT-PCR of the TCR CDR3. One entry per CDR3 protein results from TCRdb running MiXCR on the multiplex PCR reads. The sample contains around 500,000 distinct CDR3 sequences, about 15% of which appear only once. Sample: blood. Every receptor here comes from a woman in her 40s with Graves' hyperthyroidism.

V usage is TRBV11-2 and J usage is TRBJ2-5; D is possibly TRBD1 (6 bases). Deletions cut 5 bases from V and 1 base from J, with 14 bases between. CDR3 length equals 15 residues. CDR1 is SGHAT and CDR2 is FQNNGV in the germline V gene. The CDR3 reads CASSLSGGPQETQYF. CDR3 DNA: TGTGCCAGCAGCCTCAGTGGGGGCCCCCAAGAGACCCAGTACTTC.

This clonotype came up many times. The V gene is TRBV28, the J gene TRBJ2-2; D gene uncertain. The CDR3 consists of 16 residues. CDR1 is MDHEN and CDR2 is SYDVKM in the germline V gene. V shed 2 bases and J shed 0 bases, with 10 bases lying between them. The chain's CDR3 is CASSLGMFANTGELFF. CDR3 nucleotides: TGTGCCAGCAGTTTAGGCATGTTCGCGAACACCGGGGAGCTGTTTTTT.

The CDR3 DNA is TGTGCCAGCAGCCAAGAATTAAGGACTAGCGGGAACTCCTACGAGCAGTACTTC. This gives the protein CASSQELRTSGNSYEQYF. The rearrangement joins TRBV14 to TRBJ2-7; 12 nucleotides match TRBD2. The CDR3 sequence is 18 residues long. Germline-derived CDR1 and CDR2 are SGHDN and FVKESK. The trim removed 0 bases at V and 0 bases at J, leaving 6 bases unmatched.

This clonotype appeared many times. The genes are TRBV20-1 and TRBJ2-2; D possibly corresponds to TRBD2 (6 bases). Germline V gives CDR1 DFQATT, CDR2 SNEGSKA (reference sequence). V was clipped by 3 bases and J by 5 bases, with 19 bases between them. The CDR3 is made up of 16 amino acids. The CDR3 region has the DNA TGCAGTGCTAGTTTTCTCCGTCACAGCGGGACCGGGGAGCTGTTTTTT. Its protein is CSASFLRHSGTGELFF.

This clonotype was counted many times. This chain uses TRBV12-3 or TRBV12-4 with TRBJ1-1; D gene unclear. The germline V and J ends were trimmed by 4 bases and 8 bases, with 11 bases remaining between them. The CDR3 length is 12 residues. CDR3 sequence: CASSYLPPEAFF. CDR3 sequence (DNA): TGTGCCAGCAGTTACCTGCCGCCGGAAGCTTTCTTT.

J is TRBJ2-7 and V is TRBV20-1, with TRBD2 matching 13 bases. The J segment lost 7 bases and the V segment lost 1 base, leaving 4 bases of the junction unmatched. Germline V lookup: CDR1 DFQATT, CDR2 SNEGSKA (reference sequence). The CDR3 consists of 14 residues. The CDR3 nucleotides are TGCAGTGCTAGAGTGGGACTAGCGGGGTGGGAGCAGTACTTC. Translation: CSARVGLAGWEQYF.

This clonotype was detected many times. Here the CDR3 reads CASSLMGWTTDTQYF. CDR3 nucleotides: TGTGCCAGCAGTTTAATGGGGTGGACCACAGATACGCAGTATTTT. The rearrangement joins TRBV27 to TRBJ2-3; D is unclear. V was cut by 2 bases and J by 2 bases, with 11 bases left in between. This CDR3 has 15 residues. CDR1 is MNHEY and CDR2 is SMNVEV in the germline V gene (reference sequence).

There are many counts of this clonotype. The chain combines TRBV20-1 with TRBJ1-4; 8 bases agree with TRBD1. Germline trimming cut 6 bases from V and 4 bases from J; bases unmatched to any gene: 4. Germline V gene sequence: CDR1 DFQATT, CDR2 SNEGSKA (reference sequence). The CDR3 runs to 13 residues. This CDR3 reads CSAKTGDNEKLFF. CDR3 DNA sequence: TGCAGTGCGAAGACAGGGGATAATGAAAAACTGTTTTTT.

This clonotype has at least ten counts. The CDR3 loop is CASSPGTGSYGYTF. CDR3 sequence (DNA): TGTGCCAGCTCACCAGGGACAGGGTCCTATGGCTACACCTTC. This chain connects TRBV18 to TRBJ1-2; 9 nucleotides align to TRBD1. Germline loops: CDR1 KGHSH, CDR2 LQKENI. This CDR3 is built from 14 residues. The junction had 2 bases not matched to a gene; V was cut back by 2 bases and J by 4 bases.

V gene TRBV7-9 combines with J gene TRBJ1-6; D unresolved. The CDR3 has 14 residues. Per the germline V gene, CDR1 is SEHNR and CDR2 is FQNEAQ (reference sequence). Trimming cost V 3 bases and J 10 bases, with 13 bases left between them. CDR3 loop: CASSLDADRSPLHF. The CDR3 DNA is TGTGCCAGCAGCTTGGACGCCGATAGGTCACCCCTCCACTTT.

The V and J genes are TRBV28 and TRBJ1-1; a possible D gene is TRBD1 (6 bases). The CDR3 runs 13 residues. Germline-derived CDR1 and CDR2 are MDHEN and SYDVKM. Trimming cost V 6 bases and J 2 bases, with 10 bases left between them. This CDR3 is CASRPGTNTEAFF. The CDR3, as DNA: TGTGCCAGCAGACCCGGGACAAACACTGAAGCTTTCTTT.

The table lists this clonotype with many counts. The CDR3 loop is CAWRPMNTGELFF. DNA of the CDR3: TGTGCCTGGAGGCCTATGAACACCGGGGAGCTGTTTTTT. The chain uses TRBV30 and TRBJ2-2; D remains ambiguous. Trimming pared 3 bases from V and 1 base from J, leaving 6 bases between. Per the germline V gene, CDR1 is GTSNPN and CDR2 is SVGIG (reference sequence). The CDR3 sequence is 13 residues long.

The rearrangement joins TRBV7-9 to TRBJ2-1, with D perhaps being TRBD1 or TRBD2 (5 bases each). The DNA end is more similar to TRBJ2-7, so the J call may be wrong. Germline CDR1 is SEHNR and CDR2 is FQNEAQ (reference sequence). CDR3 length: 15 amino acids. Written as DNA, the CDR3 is TGTGCCAGCAGCCTCTTCCGGGGCTTTGACAATGAGCAGTACTTC. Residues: CASSLFRGFDNEQYF.

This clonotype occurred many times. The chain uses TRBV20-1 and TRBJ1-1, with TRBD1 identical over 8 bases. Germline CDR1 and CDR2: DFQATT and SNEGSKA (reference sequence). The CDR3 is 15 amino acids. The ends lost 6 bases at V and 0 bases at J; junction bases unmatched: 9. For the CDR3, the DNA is TGCAGTGCAGGGGCAGGGGGCGCCGTGAACACTGAAGCTTTCTTT. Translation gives CSAGAGGAVNTEAFF.

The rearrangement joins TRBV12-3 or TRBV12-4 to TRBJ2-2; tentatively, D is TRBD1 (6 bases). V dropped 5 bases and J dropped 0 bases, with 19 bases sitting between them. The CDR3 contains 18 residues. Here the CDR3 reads CASSTGTTYPSNTGELFF. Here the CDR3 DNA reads TGTGCCAGCAGTACCGGGACAACTTACCCTTCGAACACCGGGGAGCTGTTTTTT.

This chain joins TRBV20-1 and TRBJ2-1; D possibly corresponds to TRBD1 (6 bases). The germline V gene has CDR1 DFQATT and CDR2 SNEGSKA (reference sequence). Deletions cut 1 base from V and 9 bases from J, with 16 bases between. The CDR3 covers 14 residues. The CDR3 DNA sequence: TGCAGTGCTAGAGGGGGTACAGGGCTCATTGAGCAGTTCTTC. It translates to CSARGGTGLIEQFF.

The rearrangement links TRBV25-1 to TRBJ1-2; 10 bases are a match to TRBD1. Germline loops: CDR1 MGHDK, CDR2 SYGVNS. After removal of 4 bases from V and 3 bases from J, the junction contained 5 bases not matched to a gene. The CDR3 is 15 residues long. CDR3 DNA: TGTGCCAGCAGTGCGACAGGGGGCTGGGACTATGGCTACACCTTC. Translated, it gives CASSATGGWDYGYTF.

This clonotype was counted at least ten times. The CDR3 here is CASSEVGEAFF. CDR3 nucleotide sequence: TGTGCCAGCAGTGAAGTCGGGGAAGCTTTCTTT. The chain carries TRBV2 and TRBJ1-1; no clear D. The CDR3 is made up of 11 amino acids. Trimming removed 1 base from V and 8 bases from J, with 5 bases in between. CDR1 and CDR2 (germline): SNHLY, FYNNEI.

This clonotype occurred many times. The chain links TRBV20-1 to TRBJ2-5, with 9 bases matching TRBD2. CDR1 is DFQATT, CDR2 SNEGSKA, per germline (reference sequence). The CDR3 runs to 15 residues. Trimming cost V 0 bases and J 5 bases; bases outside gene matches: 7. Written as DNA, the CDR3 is TGCAGTGCTAGAGACATAGCGGGAGTCGGGGAGACCCAGTACTTC. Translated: CSARDIAGVGETQYF.

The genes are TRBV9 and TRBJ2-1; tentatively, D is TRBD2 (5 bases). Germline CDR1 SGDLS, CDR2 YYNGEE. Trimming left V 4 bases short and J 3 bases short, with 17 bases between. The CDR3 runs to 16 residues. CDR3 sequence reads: CASSPRPSSVYNEQFF. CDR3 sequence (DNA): TGTGCCAGCAGCCCTCGGCCTAGCTCGGTCTACAATGAGCAGTTCTTC.

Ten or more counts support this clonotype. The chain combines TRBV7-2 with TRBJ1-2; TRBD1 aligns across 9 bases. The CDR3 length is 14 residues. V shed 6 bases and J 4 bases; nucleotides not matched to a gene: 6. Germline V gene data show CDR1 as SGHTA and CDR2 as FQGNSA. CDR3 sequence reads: CASRFTGGLYGYTF. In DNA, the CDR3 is TGTGCCAGCAGGTTTACAGGGGGCCTCTATGGCTACACCTTC.